Sequencing of this TCR beta chain was carried out in a study of shared clonotypes between healthy human individuals. Regarding the study as a whole: Only blood samples were collected, and tissue repertoires likely differ. It was observed that roughly 5% of naive CD4 clonotypes were shared across a handful of donors.

Every immunoSEQ plate was one replicate of a subset's evenly spread DNA. The assay was immunoSEQ multiplex PCR, and TCRdb's table has in-frame clones only and misses some. Of hundreds of thousands of clones in the sample, 85% to 95% were seen once. Points on this clone: Its antigen is unknown.

This CDR3 has 14 residues. From germline, CDR1 is MNHEY and CDR2 SMNVEV (reference sequence). V was pared by 5 bases and J by 5 bases, with 9 bases of the junction left unmatched. Naive CD8 cells lacked CD45RO, underwent positive selection for CCR7 and left out terminally differentiated effector memory CD45RA+ cells. This TCR came from a woman aged 25 to 39 in good health. What was sequenced was naive CD8+ T cells sorted from blood. The chain is built from TRBV27 and TRBJ2-7; 7 bases align to TRBD1. CDR3 sequence reads: CASSNRQGTNEQYF. As DNA, the CDR3 is TGTGCCAGCAGTAACCGACAGGGTACGAACGAGCAGTACTTC.